The rows below give T cell receptor beta chains drawn from one sample of a study of cytomegalovirus exposure and HLA in healthy donors. Clones were read by immunoSEQ multiplex PCR, and TCRdb kept only the in-frame ones, dropping some. This table has roughly 350,000 clones, roughly 85% appearing once. The specimen was PBMCs. These receptors came from a woman aged 18-35 years in good health and CMV-seronegative. CDR3s include the opening cysteine and the closing phenylalanine or tryptophan. Fields, in order: D gene, J gene, V gene, clone size, CDR3 DNA, CDR3 protein. The D gene is left open where the match is weak. Clone size is not always given. Where it is, it says once, few, many or a class for expanded clones.

NA TRBJ2-1 TRBV7-2 NA TGTGCCAGCAGCCCTATCGGGGGAGTGTGGAATGAGCAGTTCTTC CASSPIGGVWNEQFF
TRBD2 TRBJ2-1 TRBV5-4 NA TGTGCCAGCAGCTTGGCTTTAGCGGGAGGGCCTGTTTTCCCAAAGCAGTTCTTC CASSLALAGGPVFPKQFF
TRBD1 TRBJ2-2 TRBV4-3 once TGCGCCAGCAGCCTAAACAGGGGCTACACCGGGGAGCTGTTTTTT CASSLNRGYTGELFF
TRBD1 TRBJ2-7 TRBV6-1 NA TGTGCCAGCATCGAACGGACAGGTATCTCCTACGAGCAGTACTTC CASIERTGISYEQYF
TRBD2 TRBJ2-7 TRBV25-1 NA TGTGCCAGCAGTGATCAGGTGGGAGGGACTTACGAGCAGTACTTC CASSDQVGGTYEQYF
NA TRBJ1-4 TRBV30 NA TGTGCCTGGAGTCGGGGAGGCCCAGAGAATGAAAAACTGTTTTTT CAWSRGGPENEKLFF
TRBD1 TRBJ1-2 TRBV10-3 NA TGTGCCACCTGGGACAGGGGAGTTAACTATGGCTACACCTTC CATWDRGVNYGYTF
TRBD1 TRBJ2-5 TRBV5-1 once TGCGCCAGCAGCACCCTGGACAGGGGGCAAGAGACCCAGTACTTC CASSTLDRGQETQYF
NA TRBJ2-1 TRBV4-2 NA TGTGCCAGCAGCGGTCGGGACTTCGCCGCGGACGACTACAATGAGCAGTTCTTC CASSGRDFAADDYNEQFF
TRBD2 TRBJ2-3 TRBV2 NA TGTGCCAGCGGACTAGCGGGAGGAGATACGCAGTATTTT CASGLAGGDTQYF
TRBD1 TRBJ1-2 TRBV27 NA TGTGCCAGCAGTCCGCAACAGGGGGCTCTTGGCTACACCTTC CASSPQQGALGYTF
TRBD2 TRBJ2-7 TRBV4-3 NA TGCGCCAGCAGCCAAGAAAGGCCCCTAGCGGGAGGGTACGAGCAGTACTTC CASSQERPLAGGYEQYF
NA TRBJ2-7 TRBV7-9 NA TGTGCCAGCAGCCCACACAGCTACGAGCAGTACTTC CASSPHSYEQYF
NA TRBJ2-2 TRBV11-2 NA TGTGCCAGCAGCTTAACCCCCGGCGGGGAGCTGTTTTTT CASSLTPGGELFF
TRBD1 TRBJ2-7 TRBV6-5 NA TGTGCCAGCAGTCTACTTCACCGACAGGGGTACGAGCAGTACTTC CASSLLHRQGYEQYF
TRBD1 TRBJ2-1 TRBV4-2 once TGTGCCAGCAGCCAAGGGGGACAGACCTACAATGAGCAGTTCTTC CASSQGGQTYNEQFF
NA TRBJ2-7 TRBV15 once TGTGCCACCAGCAGAGATTCCGCAGGGGGGAGCTTCGAGCAGTACTTC CATSRDSAGGSFEQYF
TRBD1 TRBJ2-7 TRBV29-1 NA TGCAGCGGCACTAAAAGGACAGGCTTATTCTCCTACGAGCAGTACTTC CSGTKRTGLFSYEQYF
TRBD1 TRBJ2-7 TRBV7-9 once TGTGCCAGCAGCTTAAGCTGGACAGGGATCGGCGAGCAGTACTTC CASSLSWTGIGEQYF
TRBD1 TRBJ1-2 TRBV7-8 NA TGTGCCAGCAGCTTAGCGGGGACAGGAACTAACTATGGCTACACCTTC CASSLAGTGTNYGYTF
TRBD2 TRBJ2-4 TRBV2 NA TGTGCCAGCAGAAGGGAGGGCGAAGATTCGTTTCAGTACTTC CASRREGEDSFQYF
NA TRBJ2-2 TRBV9 NA TGTGCCAGCAGCCCTAGGGGGTTCAGTACCGGGGAGCTGTTTTTT CASSPRGFSTGELFF
NA TRBJ1-1 TRBV5-8 NA TGTGCCAGCAGCTTTGGAGGTGTTGAAGCTTTCTTT CASSFGGVEAFF
TRBD2 TRBJ2-1 TRBV7-9 once TGTGCCAGCAGCCGTAGCGGGAGGGAGGAGAATGAGCAGTTCTTC CASSRSGREENEQFF
NA TRBJ2-2 TRBV18 NA TGTGCCAGCTCACCACCGGTAGCCGTCGCGACCGGGGAGCTGTTTTTT CASSPPVAVATGELFF
NA TRBJ2-7 TRBV14 NA TGTGCCAGCAGCCCGTTTGGGCGGGGGCTCCACGAGCAGTACTTC CASSPFGRGLHEQYF
TRBD2 TRBJ2-1 TRBV28 NA TGTGCCAGCAGACTACCGGGACTATACATCAATGAGCAGTTCTTC CASRLPGLYINEQFF
NA TRBJ2-3 TRBV6-6 NA TGTGCCAGCAGTCATACAGATACGCAGTATTTT CASSHTDTQYF
TRBD1 TRBJ2-1 TRBV5-1 NA TGCGCCAGCAGCTTCTCTGGGGGGACAGGGTCGGGCAATGAGCAGTTCTTC CASSFSGGTGSGNEQFF
NA TRBJ2-7 TRBV4-3 NA TGCGCCAGCAGCCAGGGTCGGGGTTTCGAGCAGTACTTC CASSQGRGFEQYF
TRBD1 TRBJ1-2 TRBV4-3 NA TGCGCCAGCAGCCAAGGACAGGGTTTCGACTATGGCTACACCTTC CASSQGQGFDYGYTF
NA TRBJ2-1 TRBV28 NA TGTGCCAGCAGGGAGACACAGGATGAGCAGTTCTTC CASRETQDEQFF